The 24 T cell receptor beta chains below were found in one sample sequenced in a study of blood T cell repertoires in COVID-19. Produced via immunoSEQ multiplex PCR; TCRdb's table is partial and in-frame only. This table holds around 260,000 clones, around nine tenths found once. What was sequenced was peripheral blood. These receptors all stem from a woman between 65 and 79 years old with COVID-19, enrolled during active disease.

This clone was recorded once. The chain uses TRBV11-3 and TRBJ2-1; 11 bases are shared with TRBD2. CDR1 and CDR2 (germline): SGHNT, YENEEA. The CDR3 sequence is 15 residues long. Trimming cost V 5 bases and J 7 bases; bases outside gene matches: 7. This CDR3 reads CASSTGLAVGNEQFF. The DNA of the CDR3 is TGTGCCAGCAGCACGGGACTAGCGGTGGGGAATGAGCAGTTCTTC.

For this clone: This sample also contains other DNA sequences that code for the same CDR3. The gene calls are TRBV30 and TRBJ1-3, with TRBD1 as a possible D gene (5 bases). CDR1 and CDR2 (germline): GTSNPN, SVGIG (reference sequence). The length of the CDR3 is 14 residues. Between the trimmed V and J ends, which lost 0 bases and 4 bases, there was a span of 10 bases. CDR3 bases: TGTGCCTGGAGTGTTGGGGGGTCAGGAAACACCATATATTTT. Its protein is CAWSVGGSGNTIYF.

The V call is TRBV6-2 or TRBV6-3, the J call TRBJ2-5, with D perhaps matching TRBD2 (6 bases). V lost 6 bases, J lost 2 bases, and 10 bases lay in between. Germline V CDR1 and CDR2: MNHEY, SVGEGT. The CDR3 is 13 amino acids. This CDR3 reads CASSGLRQETQYF. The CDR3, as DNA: TGTGCCAGCAGCGGACTAAGGCAAGAGACCCAGTACTTC.

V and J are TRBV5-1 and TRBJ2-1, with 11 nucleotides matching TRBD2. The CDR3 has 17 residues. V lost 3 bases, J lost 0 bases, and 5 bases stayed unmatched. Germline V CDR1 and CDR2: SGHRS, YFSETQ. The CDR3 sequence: CASSSTLAGGSYNEQFF. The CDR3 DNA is TGCGCCAGCAGCTCAACTCTAGCGGGAGGCTCCTACAATGAGCAGTTCTTC.

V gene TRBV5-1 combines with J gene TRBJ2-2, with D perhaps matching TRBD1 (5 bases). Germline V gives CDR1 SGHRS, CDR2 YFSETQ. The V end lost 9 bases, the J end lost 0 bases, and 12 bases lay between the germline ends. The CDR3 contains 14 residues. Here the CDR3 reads CATKQAPNTGELFF. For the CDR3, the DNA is TGCGCCACCAAACAGGCCCCGAACACCGGGGAGCTGTTTTTT.

The CDR3 sequence: CASSTPTFGQNYTGELFF. The CDR3 coding sequence is TGTGCCAGCAGCACCCCGACTTTTGGACAGAACTACACCGGGGAGCTGTTTTTT. V and J are TRBV21-1 and TRBJ2-2; TRBD1, the D gene given by the table, was not confirmed from the DNA. TRBV21-1 is a pseudogene. The CDR3 has 18 residues.

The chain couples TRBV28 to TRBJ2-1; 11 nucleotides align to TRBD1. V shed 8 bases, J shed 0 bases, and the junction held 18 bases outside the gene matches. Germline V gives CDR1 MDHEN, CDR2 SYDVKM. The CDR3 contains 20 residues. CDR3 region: CASLNQAGTGGGSSYNEQFF. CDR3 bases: TGTGCCAGCCTAAACCAGGCAGGGACAGGGGGGGGAAGCTCCTACAATGAGCAGTTCTTC. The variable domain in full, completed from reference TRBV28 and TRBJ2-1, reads DVKVTQSSRYLVKRTGEKVFLECVQDMDHENMFWYRQDPGLGLRLIYFSYDVKMKEKGDIPEGYSVSREKKERFSLILESASTNQTSMYLCASLNQAGTGGGSSYNEQFFGPGTRLTVL.

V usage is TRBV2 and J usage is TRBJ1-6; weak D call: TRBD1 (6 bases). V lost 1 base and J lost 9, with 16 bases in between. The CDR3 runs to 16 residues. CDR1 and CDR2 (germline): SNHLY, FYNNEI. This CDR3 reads CASSEGGQRSTSPLHF. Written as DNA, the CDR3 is TGTGCCAGCAGTGAAGGAGGACAGCGGTCCACTTCACCCCTCCACTTT.

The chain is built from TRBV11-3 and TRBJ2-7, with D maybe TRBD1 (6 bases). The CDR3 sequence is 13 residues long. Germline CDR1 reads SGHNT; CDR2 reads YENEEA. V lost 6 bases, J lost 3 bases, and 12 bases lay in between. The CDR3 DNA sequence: TGTGCCAGCAGGCACCGGGACAACTACGAGCAGTACTTC. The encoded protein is CASRHRDNYEQYF.

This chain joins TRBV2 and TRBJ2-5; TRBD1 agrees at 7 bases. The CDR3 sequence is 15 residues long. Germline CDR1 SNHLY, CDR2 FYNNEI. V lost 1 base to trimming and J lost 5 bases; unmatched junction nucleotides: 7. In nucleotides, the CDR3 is TGTGCCAGCAGTGAAGACACAGGGGTAAAGGAGACCCAGTACTTC. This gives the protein CASSEDTGVKETQYF. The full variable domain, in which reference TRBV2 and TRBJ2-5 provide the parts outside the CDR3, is EPEVTQTPSHQVTQMGQEVILRCVPISNHLYFYWYRQILGQKVEFLVSFYNNEISEKSEIFDDQFSVERPDGSNFTLKIRSTKLEDSAMYFCASSEDTGVKETQYFGPGTRLLVL.

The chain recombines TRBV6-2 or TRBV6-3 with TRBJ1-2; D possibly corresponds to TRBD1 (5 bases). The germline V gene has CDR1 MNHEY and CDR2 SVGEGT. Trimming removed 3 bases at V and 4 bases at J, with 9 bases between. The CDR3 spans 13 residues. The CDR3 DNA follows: TGTGCCAGCAGTTATCAGGGCAGCTATGGCTACACCTTC. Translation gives CASSYQGSYGYTF.

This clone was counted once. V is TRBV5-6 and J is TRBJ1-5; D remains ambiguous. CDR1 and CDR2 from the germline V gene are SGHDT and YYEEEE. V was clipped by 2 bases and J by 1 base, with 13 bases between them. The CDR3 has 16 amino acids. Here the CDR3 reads CASSFWSGISNQPQHF. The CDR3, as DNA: TGTGCCAGCAGCTTTTGGTCCGGGATAAGCAATCAGCCCCAGCATTTT.

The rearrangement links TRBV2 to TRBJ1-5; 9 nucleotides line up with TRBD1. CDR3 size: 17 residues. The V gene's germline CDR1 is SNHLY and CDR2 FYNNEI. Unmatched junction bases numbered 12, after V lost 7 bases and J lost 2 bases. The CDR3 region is CASIGTGSGIGNQPQHF. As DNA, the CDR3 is TGTGCCAGCATCGGGACAGGGTCGGGTATAGGCAATCAGCCCCAGCATTTT.

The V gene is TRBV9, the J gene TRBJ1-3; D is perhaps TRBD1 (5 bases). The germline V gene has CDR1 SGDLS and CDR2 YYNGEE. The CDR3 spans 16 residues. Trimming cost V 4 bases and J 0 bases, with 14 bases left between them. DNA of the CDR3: TGTGCCAGCAGCTGGGGGGGAGCCCACTCTGGAAACACCATATATTTT. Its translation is CASSWGGAHSGNTIYF.

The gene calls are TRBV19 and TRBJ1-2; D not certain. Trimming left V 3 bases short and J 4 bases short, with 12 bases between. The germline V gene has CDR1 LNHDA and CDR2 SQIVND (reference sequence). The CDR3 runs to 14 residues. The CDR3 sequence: CASSISDTFYGYTF. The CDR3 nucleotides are TGTGCCAGTAGTATTTCCGACACCTTCTATGGCTACACCTTC.

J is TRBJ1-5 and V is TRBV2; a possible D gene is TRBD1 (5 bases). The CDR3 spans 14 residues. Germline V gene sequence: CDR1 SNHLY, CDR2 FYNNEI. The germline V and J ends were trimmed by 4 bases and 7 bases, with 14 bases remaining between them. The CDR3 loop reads CASSVGQGGQPQHF. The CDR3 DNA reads TGTGCCAGCAGTGTCGGTCAGGGCGGACAGCCCCAGCATTTT. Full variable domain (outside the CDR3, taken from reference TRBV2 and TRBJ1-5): EPEVTQTPSHQVTQMGQEVILRCVPISNHLYFYWYRQILGQKVEFLVSFYNNEISEKSEIFDDQFSVERPDGSNFTLKIRSTKLEDSAMYFCASSVGQGGQPQHFGDGTRLSIL.

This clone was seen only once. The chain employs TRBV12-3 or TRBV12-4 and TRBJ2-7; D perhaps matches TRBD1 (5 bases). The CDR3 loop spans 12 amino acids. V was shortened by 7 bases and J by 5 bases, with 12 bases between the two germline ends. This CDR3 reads CASTWQGHEQYF. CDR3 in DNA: TGTGCCAGCACTTGGCAGGGCCACGAGCAGTACTTC.

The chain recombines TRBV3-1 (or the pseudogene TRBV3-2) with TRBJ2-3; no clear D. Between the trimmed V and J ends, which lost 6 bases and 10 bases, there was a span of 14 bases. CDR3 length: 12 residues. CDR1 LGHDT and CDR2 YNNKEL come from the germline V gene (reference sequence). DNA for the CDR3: TGTGCCAGCAGTCGGTCGGGTAGCTCGCAGTATTTT. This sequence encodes CASSRSGSSQYF.

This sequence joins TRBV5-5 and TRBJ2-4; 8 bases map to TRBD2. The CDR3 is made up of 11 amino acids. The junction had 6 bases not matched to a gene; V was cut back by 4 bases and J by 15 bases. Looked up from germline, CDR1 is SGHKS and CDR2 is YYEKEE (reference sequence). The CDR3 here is CASSAGLVAYF. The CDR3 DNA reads TGTGCCAGCAGCGCGGGACTAGTGGCGTACTTC.

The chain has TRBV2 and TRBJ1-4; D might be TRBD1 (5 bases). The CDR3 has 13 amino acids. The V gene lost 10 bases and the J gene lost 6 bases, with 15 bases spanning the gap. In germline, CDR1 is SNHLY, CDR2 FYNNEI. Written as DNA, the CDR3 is TGTGCCAAAAGACCAGGGTTACATGAAAAACTGTTTTTT. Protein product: CAKRPGLHEKLFF.

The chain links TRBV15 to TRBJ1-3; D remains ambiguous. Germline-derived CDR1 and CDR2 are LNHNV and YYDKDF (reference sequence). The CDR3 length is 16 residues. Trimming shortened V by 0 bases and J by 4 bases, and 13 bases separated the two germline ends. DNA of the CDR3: TGTGCCACCAGCAGAGACTTCATGACTTCAGGAAACACCATATATTTT. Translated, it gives CATSRDFMTSGNTIYF.

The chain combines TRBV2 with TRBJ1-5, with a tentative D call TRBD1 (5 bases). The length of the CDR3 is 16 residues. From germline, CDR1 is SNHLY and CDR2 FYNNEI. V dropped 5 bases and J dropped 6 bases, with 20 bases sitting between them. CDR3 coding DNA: TGTGCCAGCAGTCCTACCCGGGGGGAAGGGATTCAGCCCCAGCATTTT. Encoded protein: CASSPTRGEGIQPQHF.

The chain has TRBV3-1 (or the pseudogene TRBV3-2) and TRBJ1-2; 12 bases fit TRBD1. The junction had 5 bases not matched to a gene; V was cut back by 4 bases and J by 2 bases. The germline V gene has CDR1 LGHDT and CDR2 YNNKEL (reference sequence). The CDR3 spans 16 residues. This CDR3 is CASSRWGQGANYGYTF. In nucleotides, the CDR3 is TGTGCCAGCAGCCGGTGGGGACAGGGGGCCAACTATGGCTACACCTTC.

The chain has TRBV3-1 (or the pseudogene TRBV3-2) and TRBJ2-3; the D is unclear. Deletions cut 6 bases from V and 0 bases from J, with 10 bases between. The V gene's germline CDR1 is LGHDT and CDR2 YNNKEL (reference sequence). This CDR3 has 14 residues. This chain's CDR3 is CASRPLHSTDTQYF. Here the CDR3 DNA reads TGTGCCAGCAGGCCCTTACACAGCACAGATACGCAGTATTTT.